Each of the 14 T cell receptor beta chains below was sequenced from the same sample in a study of blood T cell repertoires in COVID-19. TCRdb's copy holds only in-frame clones and misses some; the assay was immunoSEQ multiplex PCR. The sample consists of approximately 90,000 clones, 70% to 80% of them appearing once. Material: peripheral blood. Every receptor here comes from a human donor in a cohort sampled during active COVID-19.

This clone was picked up a small number of times. V and J are TRBV19 and TRBJ2-1; D ambiguous. The CDR3 length is 14 residues. Germline V gene lookup returns CDR1 LNHDA and CDR2 SQIVND (reference sequence). V was trimmed by 3 bases and J by 4 bases, leaving 10 bases between them. The CDR3 sequence is CASSISQDYNEQFF. In DNA, the CDR3 is TGTGCCAGTAGTATCAGTCAGGATTACAATGAGCAGTTCTTC.

This clone was seen more than once but under ten times. The gene calls are TRBV9 and TRBJ1-3; D perhaps matches TRBD1 (5 bases). CDR3 size: 17 residues. V gave up 1 base and J gave up 0 bases, with 14 bases separating them. Germline lookup yields CDR1 SGDLS and CDR2 YYNGEE. The DNA for the CDR3 is TGTGCCAGCAGCGTAAGCCCCACTACAGGCTCTGGAAACACCATATATTTT. It codes for CASSVSPTTGSGNTIYF.

J is TRBJ2-1 and V is TRBV9, with 11 bases fitting TRBD2. Germline V gives CDR1 SGDLS, CDR2 YYNGEE. This CDR3 spans 17 amino acids. The junction had 3 bases not matched to a gene; V was cut back by 0 bases and J by 1 base. CDR3: CASSVATSGASYNEQFF. The DNA for the CDR3 is TGTGCCAGCAGCGTAGCGACTAGCGGGGCTTCCTACAATGAGCAGTTCTTC. The full variable domain, with the rest looked up from reference TRBV9 and TRBJ2-1, is DSGVTQTPKHLITATGQRVTLRCSPRSGDLSVYWYQQSLDQGLQFLIQYYNGEERAKGNILERFSAQQFPDLHSELNLSSLELGDSALYFCASSVATSGASYNEQFFGPGTRLTVL.

V is TRBV20-1 and J is TRBJ2-2; TRBD2 agrees at 7 bases. The J segment lost 5 bases and the V segment lost 3 bases, leaving 9 bases of the junction unmatched. Per the germline V gene, CDR1 is DFQATT and CDR2 is SNEGSKA (reference sequence). The CDR3 extends over 15 amino acids. In DNA form, the CDR3 reads TGCAGTGCTAGTCCCGGGACTAAGGAAACCGGGGAGCTGTTTTTT. This translates into CSASPGTKETGELFF.

The chain joins TRBV5-1 to TRBJ2-2; D gene uncertain. In germline, CDR1 is SGHRS, CDR2 YFSETQ. The CDR3 is made up of 16 amino acids. V was cut by 4 bases and J by 7 bases, with 20 bases left in between. The CDR3 bases are TGCGCCAGCAGCCCCTCCTCCAGCGTTTCTGGCGGGGAGCTGTTTTTT. Protein product: CASSPSSSVSGGELFF.

The V and J genes are TRBV28 and TRBJ1-5, with D possibly being TRBD1 (6 bases). V lost 4 bases and J 5 bases, leaving 15 bases between the germline ends. The length of the CDR3 is 15 residues. Germline V gene sequence: CDR1 MDHEN, CDR2 SYDVKM. The CDR3 spells CASSSTGNGYQPQHF. CDR3 sequence (DNA): TGTGCCAGCAGTTCAACAGGGAACGGGTATCAGCCCCAGCATTTT.

This chain uses TRBV18 with TRBJ1-1; TRBD1 matches 7 bases. V shed 8 bases, J shed 1 base, and the junction held 10 bases outside the gene matches. There are 15 residues in the CDR3. The germline CDR1 and CDR2 sequences are KGHSH and LQKENI. This chain's CDR3 is CASKRQGRENTEAFF. CDR3 DNA: TGTGCCAGCAAAAGACAGGGCAGGGAGAACACTGAAGCTTTCTTT.

The DNA for the CDR3 is TGTGCCAGCAGCTTCTTGATAGCGGGAGGAGGGCAGTATTTT. This encodes CASSFLIAGGGQYF. This chain connects TRBV7-9 to TRBJ2-3, with 10 bases aligning to TRBD2. Germline V gives CDR1 SEHNR, CDR2 FQNEAQ (reference sequence). The V and J ends lost 3 bases and 11 bases, in that order; junction bases with no gene match: 8. CDR3 length equals 14 residues.

The V gene is TRBV25-1, the J gene TRBJ2-5, with 10 bases matching TRBD1. The CDR3 runs to 13 residues. The V gene's germline CDR1 is MGHDK and CDR2 SYGVNS. Trimming took 3 bases from V and 7 from J; bases not matched to a gene: 2. The CDR3 here is CASSEGQGRTQYF. The CDR3 DNA sequence: TGTGCCAGCAGTGAGGGACAGGGGCGGACCCAGTACTTC.

V is TRBV7-2 and J is TRBJ2-3; possibly TRBD1 for D (5 bases). CDR1 is SGHTA and CDR2 is FQGNSA in the germline V gene. This CDR3 region has 13 residues. V was shortened by 7 bases and J by 6 bases, with 14 bases between the two germline ends. The CDR3 protein is CASTLGAPDTQYF. CDR3 DNA: TGTGCCAGCACCCTAGGGGCTCCGGATACGCAGTATTTT. Drawing the rest from reference TRBV7-2 and TRBJ2-3, the complete variable domain is GAGVSQSPSNKVTEKGKDVELRCDPISGHTALYWYRQSLGQGLEFLIYFQGNSAPDKSGLPSDRFSAERTGGSVSTLTIQRTQQEDSAVYLCASTLGAPDTQYFGPGTRLTVL.

In its sample, this clone was seen once. The gene calls are TRBV2 and TRBJ2-5; 10 positions agree with TRBD2. The CDR3 loop spans 16 amino acids. V was pared by 3 bases and J by 1 base, with 5 bases of the junction left unmatched. Germline lookup yields CDR1 SNHLY and CDR2 FYNNEI. CDR3 residues: CASSEVSGRRQETQYF. For the CDR3, the DNA is TGTGCCAGCAGTGAGGTTAGCGGGAGGCGCCAAGAGACCCAGTACTTC.

A single count supports this clone. The V and J genes are TRBV7-8 and TRBJ2-2, with D possibly being TRBD2 (6 bases). There are 14 residues in the CDR3. Germline CDR1 and CDR2: SGHVS and FQNEAQ. V was clipped by 7 bases and J by 5 bases, with 14 bases between them. The CDR3 nucleotides are TGTGCCAGCATGGGTCAGGGAGGAACCGGGGAGCTGTTTTTT. This codes for CASMGQGGTGELFF.

This chain connects TRBV9 to TRBJ2-3; a possible D gene is TRBD2 (6 bases). CDR3 length equals 13 residues. Germline V gene lookup returns CDR1 SGDLS and CDR2 YYNGEE. The V gene lost 4 bases and the J gene lost 5 bases, with 11 bases spanning the gap. In nucleotides, the CDR3 is TGTGCCAGCAGCCCCGCCGGGGGAGATACGCAGTATTTT. Translating gives CASSPAGGDTQYF.

The table lists this clone with a count of one. The chain recombines TRBV9 with TRBJ1-5; D remains ambiguous. The CDR3 extends over 14 amino acids. The germline CDR1 and CDR2 sequences are SGDLS and YYNGEE. V dropped 0 bases and J dropped 0 bases, with 4 bases sitting between them. CDR3 bases: TGTGCCAGCAGCGTAGGAGGTAGCAATCAGCCCCAGCATTTT. Translation: CASSVGGSNQPQHF.